This TCR beta chain was recovered during a study of blood T cell repertoires in COVID-19. Study-level background: There were acute and convalescent COVID-19 samples, and they came from the United States, Italy and Spain. Sources were T cells, B-cell-depleted T cells, or PBMCs; the material itself was cDNA or gDNA.

The germline gives CDR1 MDHEN, CDR2 SYDVKM. This CDR3 is 15 amino acids long. The J segment lost 8 bases and the V segment lost 2 bases, leaving 6 bases of the junction unmatched. This clone showed up just once. Using immunoSEQ multiplex PCR, the repertoire was profiled, and TCRdb retains in-frame clones only, with some absent. In the table there are about 260,000 clones, approximately 85% of which are singletons. Cohorts were based on clinical histories the participants reported. The chain couples TRBV28 to TRBJ2-3; 11 positions match TRBD1. This clonotype was sampled from a woman aged 45-65 years who had recovered from COVID-19. Sequenced sample: PBMCs or T cells enriched from blood (not recorded which). The CDR3 loop reads CASSLTGTGGFTQYF. CDR3 coding DNA: TGTGCCAGCAGTTTAACCGGGACAGGGGGATTTACGCAGTATTTT.